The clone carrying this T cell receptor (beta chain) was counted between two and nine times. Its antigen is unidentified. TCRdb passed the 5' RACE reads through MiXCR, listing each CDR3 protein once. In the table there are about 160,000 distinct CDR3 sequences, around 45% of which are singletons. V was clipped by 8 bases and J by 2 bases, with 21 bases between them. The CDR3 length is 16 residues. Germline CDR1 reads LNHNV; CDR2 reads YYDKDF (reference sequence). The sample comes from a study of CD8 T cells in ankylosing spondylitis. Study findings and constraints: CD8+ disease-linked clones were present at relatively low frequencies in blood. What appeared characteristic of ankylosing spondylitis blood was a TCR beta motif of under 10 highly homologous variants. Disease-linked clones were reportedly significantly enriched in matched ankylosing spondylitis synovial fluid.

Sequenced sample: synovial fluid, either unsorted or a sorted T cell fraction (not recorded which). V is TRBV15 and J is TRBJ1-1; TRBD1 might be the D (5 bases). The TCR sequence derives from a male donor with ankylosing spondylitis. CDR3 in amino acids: CATHRLREPRNTEAFF. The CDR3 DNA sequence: TGTGCCACCCACAGGCTTAGGGAACCCCGCAACACTGAAGCTTTCTTT.